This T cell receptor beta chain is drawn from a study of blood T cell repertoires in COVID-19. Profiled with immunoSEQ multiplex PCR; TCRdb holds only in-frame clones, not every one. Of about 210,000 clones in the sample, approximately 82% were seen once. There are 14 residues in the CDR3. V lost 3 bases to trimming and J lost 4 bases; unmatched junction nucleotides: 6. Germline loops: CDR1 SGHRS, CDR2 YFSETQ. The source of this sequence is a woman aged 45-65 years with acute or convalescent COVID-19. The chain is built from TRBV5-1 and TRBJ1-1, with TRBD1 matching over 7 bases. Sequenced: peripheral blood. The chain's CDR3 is CASSSPGGGTEAFF. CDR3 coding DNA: TGCGCCAGCAGCTCCCCAGGGGGTGGCACTGAAGCTTTCTTT.